The 11 T cell receptor beta chains given below trace back to one sample, sequenced in a study of blood T cell repertoires in COVID-19. TCRdb's copy holds only in-frame clones and misses some; the assay was immunoSEQ multiplex PCR. The sample yields 85,000 to 130,000 clones, about 84% seen once. The sequencing sample was made of peripheral blood. The receptor set was obtained from a woman aged 55-69 years with acute or convalescent COVID-19.

The chain employs TRBV7-9 and TRBJ2-1; TRBD1 matches at 8 bases. Germline V lookup: CDR1 SEHNR, CDR2 FQNEAQ (reference sequence). After removal of 5 bases from V and 1 base from J, the junction contained 7 bases not matched to a gene. This CDR3 is built from 16 residues. CDR3 nucleotide sequence: TGTGCCAGCAGCCACCTCGACAGGGGTTCCTACAATGAGCAGTTCTTC. Protein: CASSHLDRGSYNEQFF. The variable domain in full, completed from reference TRBV7-9 and TRBJ2-1, reads DTGVSQNPRHKITKRGQNVTFRCDPISEHNRLYWYRQTLGQGPEFLTYFQNEAQLEKSRLLSDRFSAERPKGSFSTLEIQRTEQGDSAMYLCASSHLDRGSYNEQFFGPGTRLTVL.

This chain connects TRBV6-6 to TRBJ1-4, with TRBD1 matching 9 bases. Germline CDR1 and CDR2: MNHNY and SVGAGI (reference sequence). The length of the CDR3 is 14 residues. The V and J ends lost 6 bases and 7 bases, in that order; junction bases with no gene match: 6. CDR3 residues: CASREQGAGEKLFF. CDR3 coding DNA: TGTGCCAGCAGGGAACAGGGGGCCGGTGAAAAACTGTTTTTT.

The chain uses TRBV7-9 and TRBJ1-2; maybe TRBD1 (6 bases). With 5 bases removed from V and 4 bases from J, the gap between germline ends came to 11 bases. This CDR3 is 13 amino acids long. Per germline, CDR1 SEHNR and CDR2 FQNEAQ (reference sequence). The CDR3 DNA reads TGTGCCAGCAGCCTGGACAGAATCTATGGCTACACCTTC. Translation gives CASSLDRIYGYTF.

CDR3 in DNA: TGCGCCAGCATACGGGAAATAGGCGACAATGAGCAGTTCTTC. Amino acid sequence: CASIREIGDNEQFF. This chain uses TRBV5-1 with TRBJ2-1; D might be TRBD2 (5 bases). This CDR3 has 14 amino acids. Germline CDR1 SGHRS, CDR2 YFSETQ. Trimming left V 6 bases short and J 5 bases short, with 15 bases between.

The chain links TRBV29-1 to TRBJ1-2, with 11 bases aligning to TRBD1. Germline trimming cut 7 bases from V and 4 bases from J; bases unmatched to any gene: 5. The CDR3 has 13 residues. CDR1 and CDR2 from the germline V gene are SQVTM and ANQGSEA. CDR3 sequence (DNA): TGCAGCGCCCCCGGGACAGGGGGCTATGGCTACACCTTC. Encoded protein: CSAPGTGGYGYTF.

The rearrangement uses TRBV3-1 (or the pseudogene TRBV3-2) and TRBJ2-1, with TRBD2 matching 12 bases. The V gene end was trimmed by 3 bases and the J gene end by 3 bases; junction bases not matched to a gene: 12. The CDR3 has 19 residues. In germline, CDR1 is LGHDT, CDR2 YNNKEL (reference sequence). The CDR3 DNA reads TGTGCCAGCAGCCACCGACTCGCTAGCGGGAGGGCCTTCTACAATGAGCAGTTCTTC. It specifies CASSHRLASGRAFYNEQFF.

The chain uses TRBV2 and TRBJ2-5, with 12 bases fitting TRBD2. In germline, CDR1 is SNHLY, CDR2 FYNNEI. V trimming: 6 bases; J trimming: 6 bases; junction bases outside the gene matches: 11. The CDR3 is 16 amino acids. CDR3 sequence: CASRDKPSGRVKTQYF. CDR3 bases: TGTGCCAGCAGAGACAAGCCTAGCGGGAGGGTCAAGACCCAGTACTTC.

This clone appeared a few times. The J gene is TRBJ2-7, the V gene TRBV29-1, with a weak D call TRBD2 (6 bases). V gave up 7 bases and J gave up 8 bases, with 15 bases separating them. Germline assignment: CDR1 SQVTM and CDR2 ANQGSEA. This CDR3 has 11 amino acids. In DNA form, the CDR3 reads TGCAGCGGGGTGCGGGATTTCCAGCAGTACTTC. Its protein is CSGVRDFQQYF.

V usage is TRBV6-1 and J usage is TRBJ1-1; 7 bases line up with TRBD1. With V trimmed by 7 bases and J by 2 bases, 4 bases remained unmatched. The CDR3 sequence is 13 residues long. The germline V gene encodes CDR1 MNHNS and CDR2 SASEGT. The CDR3 bases are TGTGCCAGCAAAGGACAGGATAACACTGAAGCTTTCTTT. This encodes CASKGQDNTEAFF.

This clone has at least ten counts. This chain joins TRBV4-1 and TRBJ1-5; D not resolved. Between the trimmed V and J ends, which lost 0 bases and 7 bases, there was a span of 7 bases. There are 13 residues in the CDR3. Germline loops: CDR1 MGHRA, CDR2 YSYEKL. CDR3 residues: CASSQDRGQPQHF. CDR3 in DNA: TGCGCCAGCAGCCAAGATCGAGGACAGCCCCAGCATTTT.

J is TRBJ1-4 and V is TRBV18; the D is unclear. The germline V and J ends were trimmed by 0 bases and 6 bases, with 5 bases remaining between them. The germline V gene encodes CDR1 KGHSH and CDR2 LQKENI. CDR3 length: 13 amino acids. In DNA, the CDR3 is TGTGCCAGCTCACCACCCGGGGATGAAAAACTGTTTTTT. Encoded protein: CASSPPGDEKLFF.